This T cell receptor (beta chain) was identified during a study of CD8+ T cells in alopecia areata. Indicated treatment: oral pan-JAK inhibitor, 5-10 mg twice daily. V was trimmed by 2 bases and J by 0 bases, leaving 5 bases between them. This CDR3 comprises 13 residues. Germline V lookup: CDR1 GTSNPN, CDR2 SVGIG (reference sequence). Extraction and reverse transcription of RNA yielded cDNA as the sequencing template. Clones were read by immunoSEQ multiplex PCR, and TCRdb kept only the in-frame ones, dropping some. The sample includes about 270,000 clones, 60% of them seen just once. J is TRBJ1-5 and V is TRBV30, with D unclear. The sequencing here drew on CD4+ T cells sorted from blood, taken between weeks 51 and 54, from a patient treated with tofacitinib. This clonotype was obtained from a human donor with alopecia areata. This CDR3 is CAWSQPSNQPQHF. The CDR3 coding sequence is TGTGCCTGGAGTCAACCTAGCAATCAGCCCCAGCATTTT.